This is a list of T cell receptor beta chains from one sample in a study of cytomegalovirus exposure and HLA in healthy donors. Sequencing used immunoSEQ multiplex PCR; TCRdb keeps in-frame clones, though not all of them. Of around 130,000 clones in the sample, about 70% were seen once. The sequencing input was PBMCs. These receptors all stem from a woman in her thirties or forties in good health and CMV-seropositive. CDR3s include the opening cysteine and the closing phenylalanine or tryptophan. The D gene is left open where the match is weak. Expanded clones are given a class, and other clones once, few, many or no size at all.

J gene | clone size | D gene | V gene | CDR3 protein | CDR3 DNA
TRBJ2-5 | once | . | TRBV28 | CASSPRDGSVQETQYF | TGTGCCAGCAGTCCCCGAGACGGTAGCGTACAAGAGACCCAGTACTTC
TRBJ2-1 | . | . | TRBV9 | CASSRLLADNEQFF | TGTGCCAGCAGCCGTCTGTTAGCGGACAATGAGCAGTTCTTC
TRBJ2-6 | . | . | TRBV7-3 | CASSWTVSATSGANVLTF | TGTGCCAGCAGCTGGACAGTATCAGCAACCTCTGGGGCCAACGTCCTGACTTTC
TRBJ1-5 | . | . | TRBV27 | CASSLTGNNQPQHF | TGTGCCAGCAGTTTGACAGGAAACAATCAGCCCCAGCATTTT
TRBJ1-1 | . | . | TRBV11-2 | CASSRSNPGGSTEAFF | TGTGCCAGCAGCCGTTCCAACCCGGGCGGGAGCACTGAAGCTTTCTTT
TRBJ2-7 | . | . | TRBV11-2 | CASSPLSGVWDEQYF | TGTGCCAGCAGCCCCTTATCAGGGGTATGGGACGAGCAGTACTTC
TRBJ2-7 | . | TRBD1 | TRBV7-9 | CASSQTDRAYEQYF | TGTGCCAGCAGCCAAACGGACAGGGCCTACGAGCAGTACTTC
TRBJ2-7 | . | . | TRBV7-2 | CASSFRSSREQYF | TGTGCCAGCAGCTTTAGATCTAGCAGGGAGCAGTACTTC
TRBJ1-1 | . | TRBD1 | TRBV6-1 | CASREQGMNTEAFF | TGTGCCAGCAGGGAACAGGGGATGAACACTGAAGCTTTCTTT
TRBJ1-1 | few | . | TRBV7-3 | CASRRQANTEAFF | TGTGCCAGCAGGCGACAGGCTAACACTGAAGCTTTCTTT
TRBJ1-1 | . | . | TRBV30 | CAWARDMNTEAFF | TGTGCCTGGGCCCGGGACATGAACACTGAAGCTTTCTTT
TRBJ1-2 | . | TRBD1 | TRBV29-1 | CSAGPRGEFYGYTF | TGCAGCGCTGGCCCCAGGGGGGAGTTTTATGGCTACACCTTC
TRBJ2-1 | few | TRBD1 | TRBV9 | CASSSQQGVLNEQFF | TGTGCCAGCAGCTCACAGCAGGGGGTCCTGAATGAGCAGTTCTTC
TRBJ1-1 | . | . | TRBV30 | CAWTRGREIGAFF | TGTGCCTGGACCAGGGGCCGCGAAATCGGGGCTTTCTTT
TRBJ2-7 | . | TRBD1 | TRBV30 | CALTGGPGQPSYEQYF | TGTGCCTTAACAGGGGGCCCAGGCCAACCCTCCTACGAGCAGTACTTC
TRBJ1-1 | . | . | TRBV29-1 | CSVESQGLMNTEAFF | TGCAGCGTTGAATCCCAGGGACTCATGAACACTGAAGCTTTCTTT
TRBJ2-3 | . | TRBD1 | TRBV5-1 | CASSPRDRGTDTQYF | TGCGCCAGCAGCCCCCGGGACAGGGGCACAGATACGCAGTATTTT
TRBJ2-3 | . | . | TRBV7-2 | CASSLMAADTQYF | TGTGCCAGCAGCTTAATGGCCGCAGATACGCAGTATTTT
TRBJ2-3 | few | . | TRBV30 | CAWSRSPGGARTDTQYF | TGTGCCTGGAGCAGATCTCCTGGAGGGGCTCGCACAGATACGCAGTATTTT
TRBJ2-7 | . | . | TRBV27 | CASSPIWRAGRAAKPYEQYF | TGTGCCAGCAGTCCTATATGGAGGGCCGGTCGGGCAGCGAAACCCTACGAGCAGTACTTC
TRBJ2-7 | . | TRBD1 | TRBV28 | CASSSSGTGPYEQYF | TGTGCCAGCAGTTCATCCGGGACAGGGCCCTACGAGCAGTACTTC
TRBJ1-1 | . | . | TRBV25-1 | CASSEWRGAQGTEAFF | TGTGCCAGCAGTGAATGGCGGGGGGCGCAGGGCACTGAAGCTTTCTTT
TRBJ2-7 | . | TRBD1 | TRBV7-3 | CASSFDRGYEQYF | TGTGCCAGCAGCTTTGACAGGGGCTACGAGCAGTACTTC
TRBJ1-4 | . | . | TRBV11-2 | CASSVIESEKLFF | TGTGCCAGCAGCGTTATCGAGAGTGAAAAACTGTTTTTT
TRBJ2-7 | . | TRBD1 | TRBV7-9 | CASGHTGGEQYF | TGTGCCAGCGGCCACACAGGGGGCGAGCAGTACTTC
TRBJ1-2 | . | . | TRBV28 | CASSFSGGYGYTF | TGTGCCAGCAGTTTTTCCGGGGGCTATGGCTACACCTTC
TRBJ2-2 | once | TRBD2 | TRBV5-1 | CASRPILADTGELFF | TGCGCCAGCAGACCTATTCTAGCGGACACCGGGGAGCTGTTTTTT
TRBJ1-1 | . | TRBD1 | TRBV9 | CASSVVDRANTEAFF | TGTGCCAGCAGCGTAGTCGACAGGGCGAACACTGAAGCTTTCTTT
TRBJ2-1 | . | . | TRBV4-1 | CASSQDRVGGERGQFF | TGCGCCAGCAGCCAAGATCGGGTGGGAGGCGAAAGGGGGCAGTTCTTC
TRBJ2-3 | . | . | TRBV4-1 | CASSQGRGLGSDTQYF | TGCGCCAGCAGCCAAGGCAGGGGTTTAGGCTCAGATACGCAGTATTTT
TRBJ2-4 | once | TRBD2 | TRBV5-1 | CASSPGGTRDIQYF | TGCGCCAGCAGCCCGGGGGGGACAAGGGACATTCAGTACTTC
TRBJ2-5 | . | . | TRBV30 | CALAAQGVETQYF | TGTGCCTTAGCGGCGCAGGGGGTCGAGACCCAGTACTTC